The 22 T cell receptor beta chains below were found in one sample sequenced in a study of T-cell reconstitution after alpha-beta-depleted transplantation in children (dated by TCRdb to about 2016). The protocol used for the library was PCR. Sequenced on an Illumina HiSeq 2500. TCR libraries were prepared with molecular barcoding, using unique molecular identifiers to normalize TCRbeta repertoire quantification. TCRdb handled the public reads itself, with Q25 trimming in fastp and clone calling in MiXCR, and kept productive beta chains. Entries that share a CDR3 protein sequence are merged under the most common genes and DNA. Present in this sample are about 610,000 distinct CDR3 sequences, roughly a tenth of which were seen just once. The ten largest make up about 4% of the sample. The sequencing here drew on PBMCs from the stem cell graft donor, taken from the stem cell graft. The receptors were gathered from a human donor who donated a stem cell graft to a child with acute myeloid leukemia.

This clonotype was counted a few times. The chain couples TRBV4-2 to TRBJ2-5, with 13 nucleotides matching TRBD2. The CDR3 runs to 18 residues. V lost 5 bases and J lost 4; bases outside the gene matches: 13. Germline V gene sequence: CDR1 LGHNA, CDR2 YNFKEQ. CDR3 DNA sequence: TGTGCCAGCAGCGGTTCACTAGCGGGAGGGGGCCAAAGAGAGACCCAGTACTTC. It encodes CASSGSLAGGGQRETQYF.

This sequence joins TRBV28 and TRBJ2-3; the D gene is possibly TRBD2 (6 bases). Germline CDR1 and CDR2: MDHEN and SYDVKM. V dropped 7 bases and J dropped 1 base, with 15 bases sitting between them. This CDR3 is 15 amino acids long. CDR3 coding DNA: TGTGCCAGCAAGGGCGGCGGGAAGGGCACAGATACGCAGTATTTT. This translates into CASKGGGKGTDTQYF.

This clonotype has only a few counts. CDR3 nucleotide sequence: TGTGCCAGCAGCAAAGGGAAGTACAGGGGTGAAACCAAAAACATTCAGTACTTC. This codes for CASSKGKYRGETKNIQYF. J is TRBJ2-4 and V is TRBV21-1; TRBD1, the table's D call, was not compared with the DNA. TRBV21-1 is a recognized pseudogene. This CDR3 is built from 18 residues.

The rearrangement links TRBV4-2 to TRBJ2-7; no clear D. The V end lost 1 base, the J end lost 4 bases, and 17 bases lay between the germline ends. The germline CDR1 and CDR2 sequences are LGHNA and YNFKEQ. This CDR3 comprises 16 residues. This CDR3 is CASSQGYWGSGYEQYF. CDR3 nucleotides: TGTGCCAGCAGCCAAGGATATTGGGGAAGTGGGTACGAGCAGTACTTC.

In its sample, this clonotype was seen many times. The V gene is TRBV21-1, the J gene TRBJ1-6. TRBV21-1 is termed a pseudogene. CDR3 length: 15 amino acids. This CDR3 is CASSKATRNVSPLHF. The DNA of the CDR3 is TGTGCCAGCAGCAAAGCTACACGGAATGTTTCACCCCTCCACTTT.

This clonotype was counted between two and nine times. The rearrangement links TRBV5-6 to TRBJ2-7; the D gene is possibly TRBD2 (5 bases). Trimming removed 7 bases from V and 2 bases from J, with 19 bases in between. The CDR3 loop spans 15 amino acids. Germline-derived CDR1 and CDR2 are SGHDT and YYEEEE. The CDR3 loop reads CASLNNGRGPYEQYF. DNA of the CDR3: TGTGCCAGCTTGAATAACGGAAGAGGGCCCTACGAGCAGTACTTC. The complete variable domain, with remaining parts taken from reference TRBV5-6 and TRBJ2-7, reads DAGVTQSPTHLIKTRGQQVTLRCSPKSGHDTVSWYQQALGQGPQFIFQYYEEEERQRGNFPDRFSGHQFPNYSSELNVNALLLGDSALYLCASLNNGRGPYEQYFGPGTRLTVT.

V and J are TRBV7-9 and TRBJ1-5; D not certain. CDR3 length equals 14 residues. With 5 bases removed from V and 1 base from J, the gap between germline ends came to 9 bases. Germline values: CDR1 SEHNR, CDR2 FQNEAQ (reference sequence). The CDR3 region is CASSTTLSNQPQHF. In nucleotides, the CDR3 is TGTGCCAGCAGCACAACCTTGAGCAATCAGCCCCAGCATTTT.

The J gene is TRBJ1-1, the V gene TRBV7-2; D ambiguous. This CDR3 comprises 15 residues. V lost 4 bases, J lost 4 bases, and 16 bases lay in between. CDR1 and CDR2 from the germline V gene are SGHTA and FQGNSA. CDR3 amino acids: CASSSRTLGGTEAFF. CDR3 nucleotide sequence: TGTGCCAGCAGCTCGAGAACCCTAGGAGGCACTGAAGCTTTCTTT. The full variable domain, in which reference TRBV7-2 and TRBJ1-1 provide the parts outside the CDR3, is GAGVSQSPSNKVTEKGKDVELRCDPISGHTALYWYRQSLGQGLEFLIYFQGNSAPDKSGLPSDRFSAERTGGSVSTLTIQRTQQEDSAVYLCASSSRTLGGTEAFFGQGTRLTVV.

The chain employs TRBV7-8 and TRBJ1-2, with D possibly being TRBD1 (6 bases). From germline, CDR1 is SGHVS and CDR2 FQNEAQ. V gave up 5 bases and J gave up 7 bases, with 11 bases separating them. There are 12 residues in the CDR3. The CDR3 nucleotides are TGTGCCAGCAGCAGCTACAGGGTTGGCTACACCTTC. Translation: CASSSYRVGYTF.

The chain carries TRBV15 and TRBJ2-1; D remains ambiguous. From germline, CDR1 is LNHNV and CDR2 YYDKDF (reference sequence). Deletions cut 4 bases from V and 3 bases from J, with 10 bases between. This CDR3 contains 14 residues. This chain's CDR3 is CATSTVTVYNEQFF. For the CDR3, the DNA is TGTGCCACCAGCACTGTGACCGTCTACAATGAGCAGTTCTTC.

The table lists this clonotype with a few counts. The chain recombines TRBV7-9 with TRBJ2-7; possibly TRBD1 for D (5 bases). Trimming removed 10 bases from V and 1 base from J, with 14 bases in between. Germline V gives CDR1 SEHNR, CDR2 FQNEAQ (reference sequence). The CDR3 totals 13 residues. This CDR3 is CATQPAGSYEQYF. In nucleotides, the CDR3 is TGTGCCACCCAGCCGGCAGGGTCCTACGAGCAGTACTTC.

V usage is TRBV29-1 and J usage is TRBJ2-7; D is possibly TRBD1 or TRBD2 (7 bases each). Trimming took off 7 bases at V and 2 bases at J, with 18 bases between the two ends. The CDR3 extends over 14 amino acids. Per germline, CDR1 SQVTM and CDR2 ANQGSEA. The CDR3 protein is CSAEGAGAPYEQYF. The CDR3 DNA reads as TGCAGCGCCGAGGGGGCGGGAGCCCCCTACGAGCAGTACTTC.

This clonotype has ten or more counts. The rearrangement joins TRBV12-3 or TRBV12-4 to TRBJ2-5; TRBD2 aligns across 7 bases. The CDR3 length is 15 residues. Losses at the gene ends were 7 bases for V and 1 base for J; bases not matched to a gene: 9. The CDR3 spells CASTQRASGQETQYF. The CDR3 DNA follows: TGTGCCAGCACCCAACGGGCTAGCGGCCAAGAGACCCAGTACTTC.

This clonotype was detected ten times or more. The rearrangement joins TRBV6-6 to TRBJ2-7, with D perhaps matching TRBD2 (6 bases). V shed 5 bases and J shed 5 bases, with 10 bases lying between them. Germline V gives CDR1 MNHNY, CDR2 SVGAGI (reference sequence). CDR3 length equals 12 residues. The CDR3, as DNA: TGTGCCAGCAGTGTATCTAGCGACGAGCAGTACTTC. This encodes CASSVSSDEQYF.

V usage is TRBV5-1 and J usage is TRBJ2-2, with 7 bases matching TRBD1. Trimming removed 5 bases from V and 5 bases from J; junction bases left unmatched: 6. The CDR3 sequence is 14 residues long. CDR1 is SGHRS, CDR2 YFSETQ, per germline. CDR3 in DNA: TGCGCCAGCAGAGACGACAGGGAAACCGGGGAGCTGTTTTTT. Its protein is CASRDDRETGELFF.

This chain joins TRBV9 and TRBJ2-1; D is unresolved. The CDR3 consists of 12 residues. Per the germline V gene, CDR1 is SGDLS and CDR2 is YYNGEE. Between the trimmed V and J ends, which lost 1 base and 6 bases, there was a span of 5 bases. CDR3 region: CASSVNANEQFF. CDR3 DNA: TGTGCCAGCAGCGTAAATGCCAATGAGCAGTTCTTC.

At least ten counts were recorded for this clonotype. CDR3 sequence reads: CASSETSGKYNEQFF. The CDR3 DNA follows: TGTGCCAGCAGTGAGACTAGCGGGAAATACAATGAGCAGTTCTTC. The V gene is TRBV6-2 or TRBV6-3, the J gene TRBJ2-1, with TRBD2 identical over 11 bases. The germline CDR1 and CDR2 sequences are MNHEY and SVGEGT. Losses at the gene ends were 5 bases for V and 4 bases for J; bases not matched to a gene: 4. The CDR3 has 15 amino acids.

This chain uses TRBV5-8 with TRBJ1-1; TRBD1 might be the D (6 bases). Germline-derived CDR1 and CDR2 are SGHTS and YDEGEE. V lost 2 bases and J 8 bases, leaving 13 bases between the germline ends. The CDR3 spans 13 residues. The CDR3 nucleotides are TGTGCCAGCAGCTTTAGGGGGAATCGGGAAGCTTTCTTT. Encoded protein: CASSFRGNREAFF.

This clonotype has a handful of counts. At one end the junction does not follow the germline gene, possibly because of a read error. The rearrangement links TRBV20-1 to TRBJ2-7; 7 nucleotides align to TRBD1. CDR1 is DFQATT and CDR2 is SNEGSKA in the germline V gene (reference sequence). This CDR3 comprises 11 residues. The chain's CDR3 is CSAKVGTANRF. CDR3 nucleotides: TGCAGTGCCAAGGTCGGGACAGCAAATAGATTC.

To note about this clonotype: This could be a read error, since a much larger clone is one nucleotide away. The rearrangement joins TRBV20-1 to TRBJ2-1; 11 bases are a match to TRBD2. The CDR3 runs to 16 residues. Germline V lookup: CDR1 DFQATT, CDR2 SNEGSKA (reference sequence). The CDR3 here is CCAPLLRTSGFNEQFF. The CDR3, as DNA: TGCTGTGCCCCCCTCCTACGGACTAGCGGGTTCAATGAGCAGTTCTTC.

This clonotype has only a few counts. DNA for the CDR3: TGCAGTGCTGGCAATCTAGCGGGAGAGCAGTACTTC. Its translation is CSAGNLAGEQYF. The chain recombines TRBV20-1 with TRBJ2-7; 9 bases match TRBD2. The CDR3 has 12 residues. V lost 5 bases to trimming and J lost 7 bases; unmatched junction nucleotides: 6. Germline CDR1 DFQATT, CDR2 SNEGSKA (reference sequence).

This clonotype was recorded many times. The chain links TRBV12-3 or TRBV12-4 to TRBJ2-1; no clear D gene. CDR3 length: 14 amino acids. V was trimmed by 6 bases and J by 0 bases, leaving 9 bases between them. The CDR3 protein is CASRRRNSYNEQFF. DNA for the CDR3: TGTGCCAGCAGACGGCGAAACTCCTACAATGAGCAGTTCTTC.